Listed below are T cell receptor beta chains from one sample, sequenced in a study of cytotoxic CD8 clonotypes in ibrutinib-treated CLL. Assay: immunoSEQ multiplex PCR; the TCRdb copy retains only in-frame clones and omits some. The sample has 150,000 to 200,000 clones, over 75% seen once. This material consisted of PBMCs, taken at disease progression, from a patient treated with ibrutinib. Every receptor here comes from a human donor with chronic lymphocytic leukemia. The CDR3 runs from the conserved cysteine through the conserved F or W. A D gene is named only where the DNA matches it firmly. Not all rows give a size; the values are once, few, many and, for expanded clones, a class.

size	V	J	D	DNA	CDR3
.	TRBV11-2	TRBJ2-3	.	TGTGCCAGCAGCTTACTTTCTGGTCGATCCCCAGATACGCAGTATTTT	CASSLLSGRSPDTQYF
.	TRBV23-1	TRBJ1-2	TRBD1	TGCGCCAGCAGTCAATTAGGGACAGGGGTTAACTATGGCTACACCTTC	CASSQLGTGVNYGYTF
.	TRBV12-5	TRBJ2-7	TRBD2	TGTGCTAGTGGTTGGGGACTAGCGGGAGAATACGAGCAGTACTTC	CASGWGLAGEYEQYF
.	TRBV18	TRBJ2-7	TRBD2	TGTGCCAGCTCACCAGCTAGCGGGAGGGCAGACGAGCAGTACTTC	CASSPASGRADEQYF
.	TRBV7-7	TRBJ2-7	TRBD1	TGTGCCAGCAGCCCCGGAATTGGGACAGGCTTCTACGAGCAGTACTTC	CASSPGIGTGFYEQYF
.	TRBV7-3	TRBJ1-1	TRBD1	TGTGCCAGCAGCTTACAGGGGGCGTTTGTCACTGAAGCTTTCTTT	CASSLQGAFVTEAFF
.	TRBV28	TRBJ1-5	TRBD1	TGTGCCAGCAGAAACCGGGACAGGTATCCCATTGGCAATCAGCCCCAGCATTTT	CASRNRDRYPIGNQPQHF
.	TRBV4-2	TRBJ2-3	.	TGTGCCAGCAGCCATCTTGGTTCCTTACGGGAGCAGTATTTT	CASSHLGSLREQYF
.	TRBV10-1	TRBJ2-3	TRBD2	TGCGCCAGCAGAAGCGGGGGACCCACAGATACGCAGTATTTT	CASRSGGPTDTQYF
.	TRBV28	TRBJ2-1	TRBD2	TGTGCCAGCAGTGTTACTAGCGGGGGGGGCAATGAGCAGTTCTTC	CASSVTSGGGNEQFF
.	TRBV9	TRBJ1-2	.	TGTGCTACTGGAGCGCCGGGGTATGGCTACACCTTC	CATGAPGYGYTF
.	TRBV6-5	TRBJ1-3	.	TGTGCCAGCAGTTTCGACGGGACCTCTGGAAACACCATATATTTT	CASSFDGTSGNTIYF
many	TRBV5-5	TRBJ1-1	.	TGTGCCAGCAGCTCCCGACCGGACACGAACACTGAAGCTTTCTTT	CASSSRPDTNTEAFF
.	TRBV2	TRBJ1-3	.	TGTGCCAGCAGCGGAATCAGGGTTGGTGGAAACACCATATATTTT	CASSGIRVGGNTIYF
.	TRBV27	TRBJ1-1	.	TGTGCCAGCAGTTCGTGGGAGGGGAGGAACACTGAAGCTTTCTTT	CASSSWEGRNTEAFF
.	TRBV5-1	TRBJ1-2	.	TGCGCCAGCAGTGTGAAGGGAGACTATGGCTACACCTTC	CASSVKGDYGYTF
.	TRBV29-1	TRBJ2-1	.	TGCAGCGACGGACACCTAGGCGATGAGCAGTTCTTC	CSDGHLGDEQFF
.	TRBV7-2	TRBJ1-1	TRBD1	TGTGCCAGCAACTTAAGAGGACAGGGTTTCGAAGCTTTCTTT	CASNLRGQGFEAFF
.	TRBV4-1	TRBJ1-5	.	TGCGCCAGCAGCCGGCAAGTAGGGAAAAATCAGCCCCAGCATTTT	CASSRQVGKNQPQHF
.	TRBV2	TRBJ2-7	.	TGTGCCAGCAGTGATGCACGGGGTAGCGGATACGAGCAGTACTTC	CASSDARGSGYEQYF
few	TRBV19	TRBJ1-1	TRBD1	TGTGCCAGTAGTATCGGAGGGACAGGGAAGAACACTGAAGCTTTCTTT	CASSIGGTGKNTEAFF
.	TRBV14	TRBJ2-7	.	TGTGCCAGCAGCCAAGAAAGCATGACCTCCTACGAGCAGTACTTC	CASSQESMTSYEQYF
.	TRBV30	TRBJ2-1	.	TGTGCCTGGAGTACGTACAGGGAGGGTGGTTTTGGTTACAATGAGCAGTTCTTC	CAWSTYREGGFGYNEQFF
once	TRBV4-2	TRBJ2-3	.	TGTGCCAGCAGCCAGGTCAGCGGGAGCACAGATACGCAGTATTTT	CASSQVSGSTDTQYF
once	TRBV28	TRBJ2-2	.	TGTGCCAGCAGTTCCTTTTTGGCGGTTACTACCGGGGAGCTGTTTTTT	CASSSFLAVTTGELFF
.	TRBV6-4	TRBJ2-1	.	TGTGCCAGCAGTGACTCTTTCGCCCGTGAGGGGGAGGGGGATGAGCAGTTCTTC	CASSDSFAREGEGDEQFF
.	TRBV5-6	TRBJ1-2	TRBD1	TGTGCCAGCAGCTTCATGGGACAGGGAGACTATGGCTACACCTTC	CASSFMGQGDYGYTF
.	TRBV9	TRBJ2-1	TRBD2	TGTGCCAGCAGCGTAGTGGGACTAGCTACTGAGCAGTTCTTC	CASSVVGLATEQFF
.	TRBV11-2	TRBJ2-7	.	TGTGCCAGCAGCTTAGAGGGGGGAAACCCCTACGAGCAGTACTTC	CASSLEGGNPYEQYF
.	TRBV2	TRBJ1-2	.	TGTGCCAGCAGTGTCTACAAGACAGGCTATGGCTACACCTTC	CASSVYKTGYGYTF
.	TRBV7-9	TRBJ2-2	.	TGTGCCAGCAGCTCGGAGGACCGAGGGCCCGGGGAGCTGTTTTTT	CASSSEDRGPGELFF
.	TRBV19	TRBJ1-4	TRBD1	TGTGCCAGTAGTACGCCACGGACAGGGCGTAATGAAAAACTGTTTTTT	CASSTPRTGRNEKLFF
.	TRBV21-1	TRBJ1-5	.	TGTGCCAGCAAACGGCAGGGCAGGGGGCAAGGTCAGCCCCAGCATTTT	CASKRQGRGQGQPQHF
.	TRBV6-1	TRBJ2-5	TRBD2	TGTGCCATCGGTGGACTAGCGCAAGAGACCCAGTACTTC	CAIGGLAQETQYF
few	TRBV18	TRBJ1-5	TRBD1	TGTGCCAGCTCACCCCAAGGGGGCGGACAGCCCCAGCATTTT	CASSPQGGGQPQHF
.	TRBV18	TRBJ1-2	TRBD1	TGTGCCAGCTCACCAGGACAGGGGACAGAGGGCTACACCTTC	CASSPGQGTEGYTF